The clone carrying this T cell receptor (beta chain) was recorded at least ten times. Investigators prepared the TCR beta libraries by applying iRepertoire HTBI primers and Arm-PCR of CDR3 regions. Each CDR3 protein gets one entry after TCRdb re-called the multiplex PCR reads with MiXCR. The sample records 400,000 to 500,000 distinct CDR3 sequences, about a fifth being singletons. The sample belongs to a study of regulatory T cells in long-lasting Graves disease. Between the trimmed V and J ends, which lost 6 bases and 2 bases, there was a span of 10 bases. Germline V gene data show CDR1 as SNHLY and CDR2 as FYNNEI. The CDR3 loop spans 14 amino acids. Documented time point: persistent/refractory GD, antithyroid drugs over 5 years with positive TRAb. Generation of the TCR library employed RNA extracted from PBMCs.

The specimen comprised peripheral blood mononuclear cells (PBMCs), sampled when the disease was refractory, from a patient treated with antithyroid drugs. This sequence was found in a female donor with Graves disease. The chain carries TRBV2 and TRBJ1-4; D ambiguous. CDR3 residues: CASRGHSTNEKLFF. As DNA, the CDR3 is TGTGCCAGCAGGGGTCACTCCACTAATGAAAAACTGTTTTTT.